The rows below give T cell receptor beta chains drawn from one sample of a study of long-term antiretroviral therapy in people with HIV. Generated by immunoSEQ multiplex PCR, the TCRdb table keeps only in-frame clones and is missing some. The data hold fewer than 20,000 clones, with about four fifths observed a single time. The sample here was unsorted PBMCs, taken 0.3 years after starting antiretroviral therapy. These receptors were taken from a woman between 45 and 60 years old with HIV. Both conserved end residues are part of each CDR3. The order of the fields is J gene, D gene, V gene, CDR3 protein. D genes are given only for firm matches.

J gene: TRBJ2-2
D gene: -
V gene: TRBV30
CDR3 protein: CAWSVQGTGELFF

J gene: TRBJ1-4
D gene: TRBD1
V gene: TRBV5-1
CDR3 protein: CASSAYGQGPEEKLFF

J gene: TRBJ2-1
D gene: TRBD2
V gene: TRBV27
CDR3 protein: CASSSPSGGLYNEQFF

J gene: TRBJ2-5
D gene: -
V gene: TRBV2
CDR3 protein: CASSGVGKETQYF

J gene: TRBJ2-1
D gene: -
V gene: TRBV5-1
CDR3 protein: CASSFEGWWNEQFF

J gene: TRBJ1-1
D gene: -
V gene: TRBV5-1
CDR3 protein: CASSLGDLPNTEAFF

J gene: TRBJ2-3
D gene: TRBD2
V gene: TRBV6-1
CDR3 protein: CASWRGASTDTQYF

J gene: TRBJ1-6
D gene: -
V gene: TRBV19
CDR3 protein: CASRQYNSPLHF

J gene: TRBJ2-1
D gene: TRBD2
V gene: TRBV9
CDR3 protein: CASSGPGLAHEQFF

J gene: TRBJ2-7
D gene: TRBD1
V gene: TRBV5-1
CDR3 protein: CASSLGGQGHYEQYF

J gene: TRBJ2-7
D gene: -
V gene: TRBV12-5
CDR3 protein: CASGPGGYEQYF

J gene: TRBJ2-7
D gene: TRBD1
V gene: TRBV7-9
CDR3 protein: CASSPGGSYEQYF

J gene: TRBJ2-1
D gene: -
V gene: TRBV5-5
CDR3 protein: CASSLDSYNEQFF

J gene: TRBJ2-2
D gene: TRBD2
V gene: TRBV7-2
CDR3 protein: CASSSGLVGTGELFF

J gene: TRBJ2-1
D gene: TRBD2
V gene: TRBV7-9
CDR3 protein: CASSFPGTSGGSYYNEQFF

J gene: TRBJ2-3
D gene: TRBD2
V gene: TRBV5-6
CDR3 protein: CASSGPEGTREDTQYF

J gene: TRBJ1-1
D gene: -
V gene: TRBV30
CDR3 protein: CAWEPGPEAFF

J gene: TRBJ1-6
D gene: -
V gene: TRBV6-5
CDR3 protein: CASRGGVSYNSPLHF

J gene: TRBJ2-3
D gene: TRBD1
V gene: TRBV11-2
CDR3 protein: CASSLTGGTQYF

J gene: TRBJ2-5
D gene: TRBD2
V gene: TRBV7-2
CDR3 protein: CASSHSGTSGGAETQYF

J gene: TRBJ2-2
D gene: -
V gene: TRBV6-6
CDR3 protein: CASSYEGWTGELFF

J gene: TRBJ1-1
D gene: -
V gene: TRBV2
CDR3 protein: CARDLRNTEAFF